Sequencing of this T cell receptor beta chain was carried out in a study of graft-versus-host responses after intestinal transplantation. Study-wide context: Induction using anti-thymocyte globulin, followed by tacrolimus and steroids for about three years, was given to all recipients.

Study results and limitations: Early post-transplant declines in HvG were associated with peak levels of circulating GvH clones. In recipient marrow, GvH clones were found, and some appeared first in ileum or blood. The presence of high graft-versus-host to host-versus-graft clonal ratios in allografts characterized patients with graft-donor T cell macrochimerism.

V dropped 2 bases and J dropped 2; count of bases not matched to a gene: 8. CDR1 and CDR2 from the germline V gene are MNHNS and SASEGT. This CDR3 is built from 18 residues. Method: immunoSEQ multiplex PCR; TCRdb's copy keeps in-frame clones and lacks some. The sample lists over 15,000 clones; around nine tenths were seen once. With regard to this clone: What it recognizes is unknown.

The TCR sequence derives from a human patient who received an intestinal transplant, so some T cells may come from the graft donor. Specimen: PBMCs, collected 350 to 400 days after transplant. This chain links TRBV6-1 with TRBJ2-2, with TRBD2 identical over 10 bases. CDR3 nucleotides: TGTGCCAGCAGTGAACGGACTAGCGGTATGACAAACACCGGGGAGCTGTTTTTT. It translates to CASSERTSGMTNTGELFF.